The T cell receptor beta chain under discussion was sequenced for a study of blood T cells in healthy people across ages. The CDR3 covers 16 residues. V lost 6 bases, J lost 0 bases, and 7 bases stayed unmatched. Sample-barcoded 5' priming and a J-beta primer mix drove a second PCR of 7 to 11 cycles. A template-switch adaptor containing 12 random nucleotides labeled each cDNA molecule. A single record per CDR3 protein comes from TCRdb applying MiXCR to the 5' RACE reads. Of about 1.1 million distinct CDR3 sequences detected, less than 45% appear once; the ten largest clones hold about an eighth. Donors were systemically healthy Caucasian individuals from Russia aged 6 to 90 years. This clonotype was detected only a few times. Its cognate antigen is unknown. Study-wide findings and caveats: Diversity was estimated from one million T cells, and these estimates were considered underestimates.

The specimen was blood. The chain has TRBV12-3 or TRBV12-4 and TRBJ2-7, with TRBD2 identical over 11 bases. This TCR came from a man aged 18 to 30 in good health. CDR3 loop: CASSPLTSGGSYEQYF. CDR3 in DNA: TGTGCCAGCAGCCCACTCACTAGCGGGGGCTCCTACGAGCAGTACTTC.